This T cell receptor beta chain was observed in a study of shared clonotypes between healthy human individuals. An assay was performed, and its level was deep. Some clones are missing from TCRdb's copy, which holds only in-frame ones; the method was immunoSEQ multiplex PCR. The repertoire holds over a million clones, with roughly 96% as singletons. Germline CDR1 MGHDK, CDR2 SYGVNS. The V and J ends lost 1 base and 8 bases, in that order; junction bases with no gene match: 5. The CDR3 sequence is 14 residues long. This clonotype originated in a man between 25 and 39 years old in good health. Sequencing was done on a sample of naive CD4+ T cells sorted from blood. Subset given: CD45RA+ positively selected. This chain connects TRBV25-1 to TRBJ1-1; TRBD1 matches 9 bases. CDR3 protein: CASSEFSTGGEAFF. The CDR3 region has the DNA TGTGCCAGCAGTGAATTCTCGACAGGGGGAGAAGCTTTCTTT. Full variable domain (outside the CDR3, taken from reference TRBV25-1 and TRBJ1-1): EADIYQTPRYLVIGTGKKITLECSQTMGHDKMYWYQQDPGMELHLIHYSYGVNSTEKGDLSSESTVSRIRTEHFPLTLESARPSHTSQYLCASSEFSTGGEAFFGQGTRLTVV.